These 6 T cell receptor beta chains came from one sample sequenced in a study of T cell responses to AZD1222 COVID-19 vaccine (dated by TCRdb to the early 2020s). Libraries were built with the immunoSEQ multiplex PCR assay. Drawn from immuneACCESS, this table holds only the in-frame rearrangements with V and J called that TCRdb kept. Clones are partly lost; checked studies trace under half to an unresolved V gene and leave the rest unexplained. Within this sample are some 140,000 clones, with about 85% of them counted one time only. Clones ranked in the top ten supply around 3% of the sample. This specimen's time point label, per the study, means: baseline before first vaccination. The sample in question was peripheral blood, obtained on day 0 of AZD1222 vaccination. Every receptor here comes from an adult in good health.

The chain combines TRBV5-1 with TRBJ2-7, with 11 bases lining up with TRBD1. V lost 4 bases to trimming and J lost 4 bases; unmatched junction nucleotides: 4. The CDR3 contains 14 residues. Germline loops: CDR1 SGHRS, CDR2 YFSETQ. CDR3 nucleotides: TGCGCCAGCAGCCCGGGACAGGGGGGGTACGAGCAGTACTTC. Translation: CASSPGQGGYEQYF.

The CDR3 region is CASKRSAGSYEQYF. The CDR3 DNA reads TGTGCCAGCAAGAGGAGTGCGGGTTCCTACGAGCAGTACTTC. The rearrangement joins TRBV27 to TRBJ2-7, with D perhaps TRBD2 (5 bases). V was shortened by 7 bases and J by 1 base, with 14 bases between the two germline ends. The CDR3 contains 14 residues. Germline V CDR1 and CDR2: MNHEY, SMNVEV (reference sequence).

The gene calls are TRBV19 and TRBJ1-6; a weak D match, TRBD1 (5 bases). The CDR3 is 13 amino acids. V dropped 5 bases and J dropped 5 bases, with 7 bases sitting between them. Germline lookup yields CDR1 LNHDA and CDR2 SQIVND (reference sequence). The CDR3, as DNA: TGTGCCAGTAGTGAACAGGATAATTCACCCCTCCACTTT. This translates into CASSEQDNSPLHF.

In DNA, the CDR3 is TGTGCCAGCAGCTCCCGAGGAGCGGGGGGGCACGAGACCCAGTACTTC. Amino acid sequence: CASSSRGAGGHETQYF. This sequence joins TRBV7-2 and TRBJ2-5; 10 bases line up with TRBD2. Germline-derived CDR1 and CDR2 are SGHTA and FQGNSA. Losses at the gene ends were 4 bases for V and 5 bases for J; bases not matched to a gene: 10. This CDR3 is built from 16 residues.

The chain combines TRBV6-5 with TRBJ1-5; no definite D call. CDR1 and CDR2 from the germline V gene are MNHEY and SVGAGI. With 2 bases removed from V and 0 bases from J, the gap between germline ends came to 2 bases. This CDR3 has 13 residues. The DNA for the CDR3 is TGTGCCAGCAGTTACCGTAGCAATCAGCCCCAGCATTTT. This codes for CASSYRSNQPQHF.

V is TRBV3-1 (or the pseudogene TRBV3-2) and J is TRBJ1-2; 7 bases are shared with TRBD1. Germline lookup yields CDR1 LGHDT and CDR2 YNNKEL (reference sequence). CDR3 length: 12 amino acids. The trim removed 4 bases at V and 8 bases at J, leaving 4 bases unmatched. CDR3 bases: TGTGCCAGCAGCCTTAGGGACAGCGGCTACACCTTC. Protein product: CASSLRDSGYTF.